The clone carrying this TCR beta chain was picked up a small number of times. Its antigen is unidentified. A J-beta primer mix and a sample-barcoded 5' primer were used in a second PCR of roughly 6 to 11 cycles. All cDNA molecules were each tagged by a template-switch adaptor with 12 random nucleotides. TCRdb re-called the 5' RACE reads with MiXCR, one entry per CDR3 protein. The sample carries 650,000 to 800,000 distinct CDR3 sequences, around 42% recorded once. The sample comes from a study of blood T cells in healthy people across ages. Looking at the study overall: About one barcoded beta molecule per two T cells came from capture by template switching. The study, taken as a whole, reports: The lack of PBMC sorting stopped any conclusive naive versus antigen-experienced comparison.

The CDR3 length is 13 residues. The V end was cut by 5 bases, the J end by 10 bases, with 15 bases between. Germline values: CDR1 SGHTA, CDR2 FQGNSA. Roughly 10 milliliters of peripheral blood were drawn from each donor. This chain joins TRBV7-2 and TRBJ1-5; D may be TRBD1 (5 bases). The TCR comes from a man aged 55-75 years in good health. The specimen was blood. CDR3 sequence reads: CASSPPGWGPQHF. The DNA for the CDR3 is TGTGCCAGCAGCCCTCCTGGGTGGGGCCCCCAGCATTTT.